This T cell receptor (beta chain) derives from a study of T cell responses to AZD1222 COVID-19 vaccine. A note on this clone: The antigen is undetermined.

V was trimmed by 4 bases and J by 6 bases, leaving 16 bases between them. CDR3 size: 14 residues. CDR1 LGHNA and CDR2 YNFKEQ come from the germline V gene. TCRdb's table, derived via immunoSEQ multiplex PCR, lists solely in-frame clones and lacks some. This sample has 100,000 to 130,000 clones, with 70% to 90% found just once. The study pooled second doses at about 4 or about 12 weeks. Points from the study as a whole: Baseline antibody screening turned up just 6 or 7 seropositive AZD1222 recipients. An increase in Spike-specific TCR breadth and depth was observed after two AZD1222 doses. It was only after the peak T cell response that any repertoires were sampled.

The sample was peripheral blood, taken 28 days after the second AZD1222 dose. The gene calls are TRBV4-2 and TRBJ2-7, with D maybe TRBD1 (6 bases). The TCR originated in an adult who received the AZD1222 COVID-19 vaccine. CDR3 amino acids: CASSPIGQKGEQYF. In nucleotides, the CDR3 is TGTGCCAGCAGCCCCATCGGACAGAAGGGCGAGCAGTACTTC.